This T cell receptor beta chain stems from a study of blood T cells in healthy people across ages (dated by TCRdb to between 2014 and 2017). The study in broad terms: In model experiments, template switching captured roughly one uniquely barcoded TCR beta cDNA molecule for every two T cells. Age-related changes in TCR beta repertoire diversity were measured in the study by deep sequencing normalized with unique cDNA molecular identifiers. The donors were split into four age groups: young (average around 17 years), middle-aged (about 40), aged (more than 60) and long-lived (roughly 77). To avoid experimental bias, donors of different ages were spread randomly across the sequencing lanes. For two donors (one aged 18 to 30 and one aged 80 or older), the study analyzed two additional independent replicas of 1 million unique cDNA reads from the same blood draw.

The germline V gene specifies SNHLY as CDR1 and FYNNEI as CDR2. V ends up 6 bases short and J 0 bases short, with an unmatched junction base count of 4. The CDR3 covers 14 residues, taking in both the cysteine and the phenylalanine. CDR3 DNA is the only sequence kept; it has 42 bases, read in frame from the first base. The receptor library was made with 5' RACE. For sequencing, an Illumina HiSeq 2500 was employed. The second PCR ran for about 6 to 11 cycles and used a J-beta primer mix along with a sample-barcoded 5' primer. A template-switch 5' adaptor carrying 12 random nucleotides introduced a unique molecular identifier onto each TCR beta cDNA molecule. Each sample yielded at least 2.5 million CDR3-containing paired-end reads. All of the RNA was converted into first-strand cDNA using the Mint cDNA synthesis kit, with a TRBC-specific oligonucleotide serving as the primer. Following uracil-DNA glycosylase treatment, all cDNA underwent a first 18-cycle PCR with the universal primers M1SS and BC2_uni_R. From the authors' description of their analysis: Each sample was normalized by randomly selecting 1 million high-quality reads, each carrying a distinct molecular identifier. Reads with shared molecular identifiers were discarded instead of being binned into consensus sequences. MiTCR, set to a Q25 quality threshold and the strictest error-elimination algorithm, was used for CDR3 identification, clonotype clustering and error correction. A nonparametric unseen species model using Euler transformation provided a lower-bound estimate of total TCR beta diversity. TCRdb reanalyzed the raw reads on its own, using fastp at Q25 for trimming and MiXCR for clone calling, and kept in-frame beta chains. Identical CDR3 proteins give one entry, which carries the most common genes and DNA. In this record, the V and J calls reflect TCRdb's handling and not the investigators' own analysis. A total of fewer than 700,000 distinct CDR3 sequences appear in this sample, around 38% of them only once. Around 30% of the sample belongs to the ten largest clones.

This clonotype was counted only a few times. Its antigen has not been determined. The record has no base qualities; no much larger clone is one base away. Points the paper makes about the study in general: The long-lived group showed more naive CD4+ T cells, fewer expanded clones and increased TCR diversity than the aged group, suggesting age selection. The percentage of naive T cells measured by flow cytometry correlated strongly with observed TCR beta diversity. Estimates of total diversity based on one million sequenced T cells were regarded as lower bounds and as underestimates. As age increased, observed TCR beta diversity per million T cells dropped in a roughly linear way, and a significant reduction was already evident by age about 36. Because the CMV infection status of the donors was unknown, age-related changes in expanded clonotypes may potentially have been confounded. Since profiling was done on bulk unsorted PBMCs, naive and antigen-experienced compartments could not be conclusively compared.

Donors were roughly 40 systemically healthy Caucasian individuals from Russia aged roughly 6 to 90 years. Roughly 9.5 milliliters of peripheral blood were drawn from each donor into EDTA-treated Vacutainer tubes. Ficoll-Paque density-gradient centrifugation was used to isolate PBMCs, with at least 6.5 million per sample. Total RNA was extracted from PBMCs with Trizol reagent, with at least 6 micrograms obtained per sample. For every donor, an aliquot of PBMCs went through flow cytometry to measure the percentages of naive CD45RAhigh/CD27high T cells. What was sequenced was blood. The clonotype comes from a man older than 75 in good health. Recombination joined TRBV2 with TRBJ2-7, and 8 bases in between align with TRBD1. For the CDR3, the sequence is CASRYRGSSYEQYF. The nucleotides are TGTGCCAGCAGGTACAGGGGGAGCTCCTACGAGCAGTACTTC.